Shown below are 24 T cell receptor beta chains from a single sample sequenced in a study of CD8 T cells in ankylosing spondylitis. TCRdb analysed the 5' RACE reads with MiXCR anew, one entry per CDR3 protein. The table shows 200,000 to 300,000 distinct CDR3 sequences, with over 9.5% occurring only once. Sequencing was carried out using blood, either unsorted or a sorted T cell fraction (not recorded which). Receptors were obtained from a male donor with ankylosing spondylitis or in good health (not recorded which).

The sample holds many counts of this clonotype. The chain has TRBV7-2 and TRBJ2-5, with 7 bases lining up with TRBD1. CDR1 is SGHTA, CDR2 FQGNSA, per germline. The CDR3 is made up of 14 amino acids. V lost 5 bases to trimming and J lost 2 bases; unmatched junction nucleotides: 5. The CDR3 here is CASSPGTAQETQYF. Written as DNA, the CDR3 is TGTGCCAGCAGCCCGGGGACAGCTCAAGAGACCCAGTACTTC.

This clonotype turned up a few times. In DNA form, the CDR3 reads TGCGCCAGCAGCCAAGATCACATCAACACTGAAGCTTTCTTT. This encodes CASSQDHINTEAFF. The chain employs TRBV4-1 and TRBJ1-1; D is unclear. The CDR3 length is 14 residues. Per the germline V gene, CDR1 is MGHRA and CDR2 is YSYEKL. V was clipped by 0 bases and J by 2 bases, with 7 bases between them.

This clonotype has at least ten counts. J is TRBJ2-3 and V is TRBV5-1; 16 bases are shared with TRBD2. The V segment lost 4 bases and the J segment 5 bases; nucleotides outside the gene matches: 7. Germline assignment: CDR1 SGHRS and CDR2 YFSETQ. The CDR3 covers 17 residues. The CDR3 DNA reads TGCGCCAGCAGCCCGGGACTAGCGGGGGGGCAAGGAGATACGCAGTATTTT. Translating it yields CASSPGLAGGQGDTQYF.

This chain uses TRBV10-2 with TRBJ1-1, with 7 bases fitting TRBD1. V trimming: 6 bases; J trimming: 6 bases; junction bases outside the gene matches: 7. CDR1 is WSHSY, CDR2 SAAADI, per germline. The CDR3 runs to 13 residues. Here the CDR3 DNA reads TGCGCCAGCAGAGACAGGGTTGGAGCTGAAGCTTTCTTT. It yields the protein CASRDRVGAEAFF.

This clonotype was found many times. In DNA, the CDR3 is TGCAGTGCCCCCGGACTAGCGGACAATGAGCAGTTCTTC. Translating gives CSAPGLADNEQFF. V is TRBV20-1 and J is TRBJ2-1, with 10 bases fitting TRBD2. Trimming at V came to 6 bases and at J to 5 bases, leaving 4 bases not matched to a gene. This CDR3 is built from 13 residues. CDR1 and CDR2 (germline): DFQATT, SNEGSKA (reference sequence).

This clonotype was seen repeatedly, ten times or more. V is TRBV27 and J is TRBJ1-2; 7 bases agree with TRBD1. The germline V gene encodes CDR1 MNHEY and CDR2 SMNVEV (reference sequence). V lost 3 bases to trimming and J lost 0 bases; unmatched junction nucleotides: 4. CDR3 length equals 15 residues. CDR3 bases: TGTGCCAGCAGTTTCGCCGGGACAGCTAACTATGGCTACACCTTC. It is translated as CASSFAGTANYGYTF.

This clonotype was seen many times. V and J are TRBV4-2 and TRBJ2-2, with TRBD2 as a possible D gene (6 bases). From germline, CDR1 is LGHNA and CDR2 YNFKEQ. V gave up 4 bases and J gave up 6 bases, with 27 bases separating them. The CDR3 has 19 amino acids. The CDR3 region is CASSPEWTDFPTGAGELFF. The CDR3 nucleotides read TGTGCCAGCAGCCCCGAATGGACCGACTTTCCAACGGGGGCCGGGGAGCTGTTTTTT.

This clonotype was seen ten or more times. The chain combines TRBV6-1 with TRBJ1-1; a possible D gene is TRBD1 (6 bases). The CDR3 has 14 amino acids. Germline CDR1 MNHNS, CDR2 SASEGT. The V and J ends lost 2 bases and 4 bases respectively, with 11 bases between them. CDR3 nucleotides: TGTGCCAGCAGTGAAAGTGGCAGGGGCACTGAAGCTTTCTTT. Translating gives CASSESGRGTEAFF.

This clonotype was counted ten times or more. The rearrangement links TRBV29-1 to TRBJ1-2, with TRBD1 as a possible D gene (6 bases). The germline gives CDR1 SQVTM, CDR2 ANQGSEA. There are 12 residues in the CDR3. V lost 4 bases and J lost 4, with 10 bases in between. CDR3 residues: CSVAGALYGYTF. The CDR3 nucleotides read TGCAGCGTTGCGGGGGCCCTCTATGGCTACACCTTC.

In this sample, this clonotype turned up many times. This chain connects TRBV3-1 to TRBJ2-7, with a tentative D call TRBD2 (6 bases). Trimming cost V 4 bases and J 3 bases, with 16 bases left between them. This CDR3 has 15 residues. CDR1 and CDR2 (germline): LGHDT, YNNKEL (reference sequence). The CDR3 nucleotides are TGTGCCAGCAGCCTGCAACGGGGGAGCCTCTACGAGCAGTACTTC. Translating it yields CASSLQRGSLYEQYF.

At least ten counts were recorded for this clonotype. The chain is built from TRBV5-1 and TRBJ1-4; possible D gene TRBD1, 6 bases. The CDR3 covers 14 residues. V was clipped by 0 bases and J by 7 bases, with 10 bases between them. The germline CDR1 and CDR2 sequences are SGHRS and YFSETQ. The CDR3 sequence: CASSLEGGFEKLFF. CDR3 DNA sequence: TGCGCCAGCAGCTTGGAAGGGGGATTTGAAAAACTGTTTTTT. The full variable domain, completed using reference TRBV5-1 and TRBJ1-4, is KAGVTQTPRYLIKTRGQQVTLSCSPISGHRSVSWYQQTPGQGLQFLFEYFSETQRNKGNFPGRFSGRQFSNSRSEMNVSTLELGDSALYLCASSLEGGFEKLFFGSGTQLSVL.

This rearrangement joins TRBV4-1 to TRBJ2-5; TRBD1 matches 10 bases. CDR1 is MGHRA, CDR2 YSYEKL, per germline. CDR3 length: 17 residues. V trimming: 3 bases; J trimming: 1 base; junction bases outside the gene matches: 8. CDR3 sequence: CASSQGQGIPPQETQYF. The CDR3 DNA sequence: TGCGCCAGCAGCCAGGGACAGGGGATCCCGCCCCAAGAGACCCAGTACTTC.

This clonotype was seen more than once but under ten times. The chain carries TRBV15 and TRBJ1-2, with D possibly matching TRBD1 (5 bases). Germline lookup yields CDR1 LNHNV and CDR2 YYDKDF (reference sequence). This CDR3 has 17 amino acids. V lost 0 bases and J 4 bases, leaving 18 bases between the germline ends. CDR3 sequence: CATSRDQYRGSAYGYTF. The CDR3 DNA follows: TGTGCCACCAGCAGAGATCAGTATCGGGGGTCGGCCTATGGCTACACCTTC.

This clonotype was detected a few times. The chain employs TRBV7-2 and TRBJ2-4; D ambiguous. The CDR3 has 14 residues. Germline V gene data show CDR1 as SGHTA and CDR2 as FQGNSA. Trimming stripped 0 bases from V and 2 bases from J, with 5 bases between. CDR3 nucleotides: TGTGCCAGCAGCTTAGCTGGGTCCAAAAACATTCAGTACTTC. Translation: CASSLAGSKNIQYF.

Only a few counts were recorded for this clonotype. CDR3 sequence reads: CASTADRGTTNEQFF. CDR3 nucleotide sequence: TGTGCCAGTACCGCGGACAGGGGGACAACCAATGAGCAGTTCTTC. The V call is TRBV19, the J call TRBJ2-1, with TRBD1 identical over 10 bases. The CDR3 is 15 amino acids. V gave up 7 bases and J gave up 6 bases; unmatched junction bases: 9. Germline V gene sequence: CDR1 LNHDA, CDR2 SQIVND (reference sequence). The full variable domain, rest sourced from reference TRBV19 and TRBJ2-1, is DGGITQSPKYLFRKEGQNVTLSCEQNLNHDAMYWYRQDPGQGLRLIYYSQIVNDFQKGDIAEGYSVSREKKESFPLTVTSAQKNPTAFYLCASTADRGTTNEQFFGPGTRLTVL.

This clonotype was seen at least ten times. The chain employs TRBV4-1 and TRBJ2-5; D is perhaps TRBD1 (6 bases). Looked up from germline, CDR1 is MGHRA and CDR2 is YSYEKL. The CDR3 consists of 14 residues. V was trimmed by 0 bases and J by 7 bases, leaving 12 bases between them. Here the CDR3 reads CASSQEGGRGTQYF. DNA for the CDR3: TGCGCCAGCAGCCAAGAAGGGGGACGGGGGACCCAGTACTTC.

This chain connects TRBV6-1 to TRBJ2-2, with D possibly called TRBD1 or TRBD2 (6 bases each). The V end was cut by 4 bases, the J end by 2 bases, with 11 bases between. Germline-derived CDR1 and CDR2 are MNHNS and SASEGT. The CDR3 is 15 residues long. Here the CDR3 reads CASSVGGLNTGELFF. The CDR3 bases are TGTGCCAGCAGTGTAGGGGGGCTCAACACCGGGGAGCTGTTTTTT.

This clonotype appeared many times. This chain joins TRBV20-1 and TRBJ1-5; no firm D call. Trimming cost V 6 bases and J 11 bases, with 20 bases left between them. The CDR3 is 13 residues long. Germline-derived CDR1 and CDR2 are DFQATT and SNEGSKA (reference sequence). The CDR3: CSAIGITEWTQHF. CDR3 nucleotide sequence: TGCAGTGCGATCGGGATCACCGAGTGGACCCAGCATTTT.

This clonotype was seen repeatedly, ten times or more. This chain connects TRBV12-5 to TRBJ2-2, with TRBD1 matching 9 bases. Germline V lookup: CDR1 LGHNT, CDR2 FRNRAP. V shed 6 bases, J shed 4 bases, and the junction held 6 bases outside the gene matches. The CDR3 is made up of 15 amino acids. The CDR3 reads CASGSGQGATGELFF. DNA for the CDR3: TGTGCTAGTGGCTCGGGACAGGGAGCCACCGGGGAGCTGTTTTTT.

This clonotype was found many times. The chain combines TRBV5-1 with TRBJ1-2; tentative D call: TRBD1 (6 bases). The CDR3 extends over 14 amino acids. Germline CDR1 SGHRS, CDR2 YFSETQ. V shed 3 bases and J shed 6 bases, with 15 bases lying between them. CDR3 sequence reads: CASSSLGAGDGYTF. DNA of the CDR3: TGCGCCAGCAGCTCGTTGGGGGCCGGCGATGGCTACACCTTC. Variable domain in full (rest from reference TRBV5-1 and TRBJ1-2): KAGVTQTPRYLIKTRGQQVTLSCSPISGHRSVSWYQQTPGQGLQFLFEYFSETQRNKGNFPGRFSGRQFSNSRSEMNVSTLELGDSALYLCASSSLGAGDGYTFGSGTRLTVV.

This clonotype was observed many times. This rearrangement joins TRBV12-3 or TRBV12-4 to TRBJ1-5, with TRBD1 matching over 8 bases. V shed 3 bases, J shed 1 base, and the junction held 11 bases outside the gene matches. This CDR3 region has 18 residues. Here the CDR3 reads CASSFAGGGLRSNQPQHF. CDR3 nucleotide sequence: TGTGCCAGCAGTTTCGCAGGGGGCGGATTAAGAAGCAATCAGCCCCAGCATTTT.

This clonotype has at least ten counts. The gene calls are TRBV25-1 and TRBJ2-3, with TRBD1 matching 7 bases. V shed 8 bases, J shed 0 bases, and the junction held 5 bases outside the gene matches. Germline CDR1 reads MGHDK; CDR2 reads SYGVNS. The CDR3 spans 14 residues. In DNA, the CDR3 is TGTGCCAGCGGTTTGGGACAGAGCACAGATACGCAGTATTTT. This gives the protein CASGLGQSTDTQYF.

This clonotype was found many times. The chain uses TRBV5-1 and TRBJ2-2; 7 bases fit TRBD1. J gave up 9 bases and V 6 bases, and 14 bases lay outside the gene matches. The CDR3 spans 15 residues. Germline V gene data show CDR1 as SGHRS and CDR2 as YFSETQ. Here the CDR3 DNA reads TGCGCCAGCACCACAGGGGTTGATTACCCGAGGGAGCTGTTTTTT. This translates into CASTTGVDYPRELFF.

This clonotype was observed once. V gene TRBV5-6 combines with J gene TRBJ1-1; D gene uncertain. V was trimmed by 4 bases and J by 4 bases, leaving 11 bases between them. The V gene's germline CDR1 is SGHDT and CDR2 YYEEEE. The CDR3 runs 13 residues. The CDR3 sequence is CASSRASGTEAFF. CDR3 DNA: TGTGCCAGCAGCCGGGCCTCGGGCACTGAAGCTTTCTTT. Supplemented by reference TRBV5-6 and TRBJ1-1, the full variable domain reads DAGVTQSPTHLIKTRGQQVTLRCSPKSGHDTVSWYQQALGQGPQFIFQYYEEEERQRGNFPDRFSGHQFPNYSSELNVNALLLGDSALYLCASSRASGTEAFFGQGTRLTVV.